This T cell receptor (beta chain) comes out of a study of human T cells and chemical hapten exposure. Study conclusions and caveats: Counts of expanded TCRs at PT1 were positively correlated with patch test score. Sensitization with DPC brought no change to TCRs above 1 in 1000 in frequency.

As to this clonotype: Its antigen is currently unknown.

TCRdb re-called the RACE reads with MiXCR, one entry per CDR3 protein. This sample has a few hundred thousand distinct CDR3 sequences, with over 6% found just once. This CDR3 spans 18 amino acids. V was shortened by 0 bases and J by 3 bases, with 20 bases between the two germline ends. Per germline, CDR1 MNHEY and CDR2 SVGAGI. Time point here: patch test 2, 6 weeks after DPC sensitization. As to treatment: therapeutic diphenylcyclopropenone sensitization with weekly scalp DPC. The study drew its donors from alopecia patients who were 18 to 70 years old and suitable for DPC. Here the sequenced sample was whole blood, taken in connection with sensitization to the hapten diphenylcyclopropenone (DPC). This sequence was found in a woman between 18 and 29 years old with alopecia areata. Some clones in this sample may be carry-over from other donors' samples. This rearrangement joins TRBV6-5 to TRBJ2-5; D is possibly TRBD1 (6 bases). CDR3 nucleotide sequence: TGTGCCAGCAGTTACTCGAAAATAGGCCCGTGGGACAAAGAGACCCAGTACTTC. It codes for CASSYSKIGPWDKETQYF.